This T cell receptor beta chain was sequenced for a study of PD-1 blockade in classical Hodgkin lymphoma. Overall study findings and caveats: Nivolumab starters within 1 year of ASCT were excluded. As was reported, newly diagnosed patients showed lower baseline TCR diversity than healthy donors did. TCR diversity rose significantly by C4D1 in CD4+ but not CD8+ cells.

No patient escaped relapse after autologous stem cell transplantation, and brentuximab vedotin exposure varied. Negative selection with magnetic separation was used to purify CD4+ T cells from thawed PBMCs. Sequenced by immunoSEQ multiplex PCR; TCRdb stores in-frame clones only, minus some. This table has around 36,000 clones, 80% to 95% appearing once. Regarding this clone: Its matching antigen is unknown.

V was cut by 5 bases and J by 0 bases, with 9 bases left in between. Per the germline V gene, CDR1 is SGHAT and CDR2 is FQNNGV. The CDR3 sequence is 14 residues long. The J gene is TRBJ2-3, the V gene TRBV11-2; weak D call: TRBD2 (6 bases). This receptor was taken from a human donor with classical Hodgkin lymphoma. The sequences come from CD4+ T cells from blood, collected at baseline. CDR3 region: CASSHSGSTDTQYF. The CDR3 nucleotides are TGTGCCAGCAGCCACAGCGGGAGCACAGATACGCAGTATTTT.